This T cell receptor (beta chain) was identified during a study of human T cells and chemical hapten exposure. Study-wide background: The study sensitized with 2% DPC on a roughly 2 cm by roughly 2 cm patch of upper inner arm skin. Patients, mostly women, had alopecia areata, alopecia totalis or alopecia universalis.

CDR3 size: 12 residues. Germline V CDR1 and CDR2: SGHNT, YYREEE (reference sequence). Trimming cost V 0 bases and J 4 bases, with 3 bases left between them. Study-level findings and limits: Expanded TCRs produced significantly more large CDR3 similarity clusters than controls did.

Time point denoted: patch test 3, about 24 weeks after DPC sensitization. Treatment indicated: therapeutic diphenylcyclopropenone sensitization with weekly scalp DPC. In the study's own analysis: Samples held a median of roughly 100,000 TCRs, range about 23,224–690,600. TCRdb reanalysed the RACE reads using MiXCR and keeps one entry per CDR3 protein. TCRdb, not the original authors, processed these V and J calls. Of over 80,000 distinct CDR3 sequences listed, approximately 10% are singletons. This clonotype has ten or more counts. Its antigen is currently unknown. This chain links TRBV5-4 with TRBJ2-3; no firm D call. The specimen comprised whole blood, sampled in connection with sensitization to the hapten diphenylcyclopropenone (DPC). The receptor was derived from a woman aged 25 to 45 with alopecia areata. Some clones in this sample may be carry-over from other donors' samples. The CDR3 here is CASSLEADTQYF. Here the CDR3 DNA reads TGTGCCAGCAGCTTGGAGGCAGATACGCAGTATTTT.